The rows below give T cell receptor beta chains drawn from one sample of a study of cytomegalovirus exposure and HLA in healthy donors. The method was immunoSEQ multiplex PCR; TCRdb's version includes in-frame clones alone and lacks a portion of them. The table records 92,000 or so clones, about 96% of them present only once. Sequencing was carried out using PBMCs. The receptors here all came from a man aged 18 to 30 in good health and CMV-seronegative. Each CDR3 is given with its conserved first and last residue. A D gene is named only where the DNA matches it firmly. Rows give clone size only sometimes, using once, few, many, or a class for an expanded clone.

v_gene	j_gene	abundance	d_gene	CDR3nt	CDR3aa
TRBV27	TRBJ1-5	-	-	TGTGCCAGCAGTCCAGCGGGGTATAGCAATCAGCCCCAGCATTTT	CASSPAGYSNQPQHF
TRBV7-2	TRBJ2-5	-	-	TGTGCCAGCAGCCCGGAGAGGCAAGAGACCCAGTACTTC	CASSPERQETQYF
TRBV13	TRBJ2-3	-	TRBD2	TGTGCCAGCAGCTTAGTTGGGACTAGCGGTATATATACGCAGTATTTT	CASSLVGTSGIYTQYF
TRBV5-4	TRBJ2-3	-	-	TGTGCCAGCAGCTTCGGCACAGATACGCAGTATTTT	CASSFGTDTQYF
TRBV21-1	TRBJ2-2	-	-	TGTGCCAGCAGCATACACAGGCAGCTGTTTTTT	CASSIHRQLFF
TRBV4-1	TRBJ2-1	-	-	TGCGCCAGCAGCCAACCAACCGACTCGCGCTACAATGAGCAGTTCTTC	CASSQPTDSRYNEQFF
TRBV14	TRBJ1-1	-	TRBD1	TGTGCCAGCAGCCAGGATACAGGGGGCACTGAAGCTTTCTTT	CASSQDTGGTEAFF
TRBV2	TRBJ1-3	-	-	TGTGCCAGCACCGAAGGAGCTGCTGGAAACACCATATATTTT	CASTEGAAGNTIYF
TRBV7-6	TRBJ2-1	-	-	TGTGCCAGCAGCCGAGTCTACAATGAGCAGTTCTTC	CASSRVYNEQFF
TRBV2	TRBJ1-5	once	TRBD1	TGTGCCAGCGGGGAACAGGGGGCGGTTCAGCCCCAGCATTTT	CASGEQGAVQPQHF
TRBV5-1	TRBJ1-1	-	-	TGCGCCAGCAGCCTCGGGAGCGACACTGAAGCTTTCTTT	CASSLGSDTEAFF
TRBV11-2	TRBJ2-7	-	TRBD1	TGTGCCAGCAGCACCCGGACAGGGGGCAACGAGCAGTACTTC	CASSTRTGGNEQYF
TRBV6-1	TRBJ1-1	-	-	TGTGCCAGCAGTGAACTGTGGGGGGTTCGAGGGACTGAAGCTTTCTTT	CASSELWGVRGTEAFF
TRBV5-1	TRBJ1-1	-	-	TGCGCCAGCAGCTTGGAATTTCCCTCGGTGAACACTGAAGCTTTCTTT	CASSLEFPSVNTEAFF
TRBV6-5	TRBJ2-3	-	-	TGTGCCAGCAGTGTCGGGGGATCGTCCGATACGCAGTATTTT	CASSVGGSSDTQYF
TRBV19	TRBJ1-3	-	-	TGTGCCAGCCGAGAGGGACTCCTGAGAAACACCATATATTTT	CASREGLLRNTIYF
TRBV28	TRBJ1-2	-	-	TGTGCCAGCAGTTTTTGGAGGGAGGTTAAGTATGGCTACACCTTC	CASSFWREVKYGYTF
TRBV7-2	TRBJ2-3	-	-	TGTGCCAGCAGTCGTAGCGGAGGCCGCACAGATACGCAGTATTTT	CASSRSGGRTDTQYF
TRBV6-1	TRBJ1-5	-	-	TGTGCCAGCAGTAGACAGGTTAGCAATCAGCCCCAGCATTTT	CASSRQVSNQPQHF
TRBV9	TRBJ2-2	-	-	TGTGCCAGCAGCGTAGCGGCAGGGGCGGGCACCGGGGAGCTGTTTTTT	CASSVAAGAGTGELFF
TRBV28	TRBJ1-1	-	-	TGTGCCAGCAGTTTAAGAGTGACAGTCCCCATAGAAGCTTTCTTT	CASSLRVTVPIEAFF
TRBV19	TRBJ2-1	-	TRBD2	TGTGCCAGTAGTGGACAGGGGGGTACACTAGCGGGAGGTAATGAGCAGTTCTTC	CASSGQGGTLAGGNEQFF
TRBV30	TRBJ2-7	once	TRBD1	TGTGCCTGGAGGCCTACAGGGGCTTACTCCTACGAGCAGTACTTC	CAWRPTGAYSYEQYF
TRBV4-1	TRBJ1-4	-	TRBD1	TGCGCCAGCAGCCAAGGGGACAGGGGAAATGAAAAACTGTTTTTT	CASSQGDRGNEKLFF
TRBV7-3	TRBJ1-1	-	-	TGTGCCAGCAGCTCCTTCGGGATCAACACTGAAGCTTTCTTT	CASSSFGINTEAFF
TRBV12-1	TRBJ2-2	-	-	TGTGCCGGGCAGTCCCCCGGGGAGCTGTTTTTT	CAGQSPGELFF
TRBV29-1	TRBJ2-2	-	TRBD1	TGCAGCGTTGGGACAGGGGCTACCGGGGAGCTGTTTTTT	CSVGTGATGELFF
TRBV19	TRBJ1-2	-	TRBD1	TGTGCCAGTAGTCTACGGGACAGGGGGTCTAAGGCGGTCGGCTACACCTTC	CASSLRDRGSKAVGYTF
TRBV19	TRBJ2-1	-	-	TGTGCCAGTAGTATACCAGGGAACAATGAGCAGTTCTTC	CASSIPGNNEQFF
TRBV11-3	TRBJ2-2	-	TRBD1	TGTGCCAGCAGCCATGGGACAGGGGGGAGCACCGGGGAGCTGTTTTTT	CASSHGTGGSTGELFF
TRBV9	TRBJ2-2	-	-	TGTGCCAGCACCCCTCAGGGTACTAACACCGGGGAGCTGTTTTTT	CASTPQGTNTGELFF
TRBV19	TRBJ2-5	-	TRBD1	TGTGCCAGTGGACGGGGACAGCAAGAGACCCAGTACTTC	CASGRGQQETQYF
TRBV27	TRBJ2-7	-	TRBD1	TGTGCCAGCAGTTTTGAATCGGACAGGGGGACCTACGAGCAGTACTTC	CASSFESDRGTYEQYF
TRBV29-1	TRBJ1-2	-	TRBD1	TGCAGCGTTGAAGTGGGGACAGGGGGCTATGGCTACACCTTC	CSVEVGTGGYGYTF
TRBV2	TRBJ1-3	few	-	TGTGCCAGCAGTATGAACAGGGAAGTATCTGGAAACACCATATATTTT	CASSMNREVSGNTIYF
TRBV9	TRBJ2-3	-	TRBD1	TGTGCCAGCAGCGTAGAGTCCCAGGGGGCAACAGATACGCAGTATTTT	CASSVESQGATDTQYF
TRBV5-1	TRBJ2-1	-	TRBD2	TGCGCCAGCAGCTTGCGACTAGCGGGAGCTCCCGCGAATGAGCAGTTCTTC	CASSLRLAGAPANEQFF
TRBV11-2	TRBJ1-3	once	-	TGTGCCAGCAGATCTCTTAGGACCAGGGAAGGAAACACCATATATTTT	CASRSLRTREGNTIYF
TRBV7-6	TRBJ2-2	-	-	TGTGCCAGCAGCTTAAGTCAGGGTACGAACACCGGGGAGCTGTTTTTT	CASSLSQGTNTGELFF
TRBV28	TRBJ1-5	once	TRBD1	TGTGCCAGCAGGGGGGGACAGCGACATCAGCCCCAGCATTTT	CASRGGQRHQPQHF
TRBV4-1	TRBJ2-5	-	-	TGCGCCAGCAGCCATTCCAGGGGTGGCGGACCCCGCAGGACCCAGTACTTC	CASSHSRGGGPRRTQYF
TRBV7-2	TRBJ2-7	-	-	TGTGCCAGCAGCTTAGGGGGGGACCCCCCAATCGGGCAGTACTTC	CASSLGGDPPIGQYF
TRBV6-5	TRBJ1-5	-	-	TGTGCCAGCAGTTTGAGACACATCAATCAGCCCCAGCATTTT	CASSLRHINQPQHF
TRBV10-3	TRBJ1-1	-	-	TGTGCCACCCGCTCGCGGGGGAGGGACACTGAAGCTTTCTTT	CATRSRGRDTEAFF